Listed here is a single T cell receptor (beta chain). Its antigen is still unknown. These data originate in a study of cytomegalovirus exposure and HLA in healthy donors. Findings and limits, study-wide: In vitro testing confirmed three CMV-associated chains as specific for CMV antigens.

Profiling relied on immunoSEQ multiplex PCR, and the TCRdb table lists in-frame clones only, not all of them. The sample has 75,000 to 85,000 clones; more than 75% are singletons. V was shortened by 1 base and J by 4 bases, with 4 bases between the two germline ends. The germline gives CDR1 SGHDN, CDR2 FVKESK. The CDR3 length is 12 residues. The origin of this receptor is a man younger than 45 in good health and CMV-seronegative. Sequenced material: PBMCs. This chain uses TRBV14 with TRBJ1-2; unclear D gene. CDR3 amino acids: CASSQAGYGYTF. The CDR3 nucleotides are TGTGCCAGCAGCCAAGCGGGCTATGGCTACACCTTC.